A selection of T cell receptor beta chains follows, all from one sample in a study of blood T cell repertoires in COVID-19. Profiled with immunoSEQ multiplex PCR; TCRdb holds only in-frame clones, not every one. The profile covers some 130,000 clones, with approximately 85% appearing a single time and roughly 4.5% taken by the ten largest. Sequenced material: peripheral blood. The receptors stem from a human donor in a cohort sampled during active COVID-19. CDR3s include the opening cysteine and the closing phenylalanine or tryptophan. A D gene is named only where the DNA matches it firmly. Clone size is stated in some rows and not others, as once, few, many or a class when expanded.

d_gene: -; j_gene: TRBJ2-6; v_gene: TRBV2; abundance: -; CDR3nt: TGTGCCAGCCGAACGGAGACTGGGGCCAACGTCCTGACTTTC; CDR3aa: CASRTETGANVLTF
d_gene: -; j_gene: TRBJ1-4; v_gene: TRBV25-1; abundance: few; CDR3nt: TGTGCCAGCAGTGAATACCTGGGTCAGGCGGAAAAACTGTTTTTT; CDR3aa: CASSEYLGQAEKLFF
d_gene: -; j_gene: TRBJ1-3; v_gene: TRBV19; abundance: -; CDR3nt: TGTGCCAGTACCCAGCAGGCTGGAAACACCATATATTTT; CDR3aa: CASTQQAGNTIYF
d_gene: -; j_gene: TRBJ1-2; v_gene: TRBV20-1; abundance: -; CDR3nt: TGCAGTGCTAGTTACAGGGATGGCTACACCTTC; CDR3aa: CSASYRDGYTF
d_gene: -; j_gene: TRBJ2-3; v_gene: TRBV3-1/TRBV3-2; abundance: -; CDR3nt: TGTGCCAGCAGCCAAATAACAGATACGCAGTATTTT; CDR3aa: CASSQITDTQYF
d_gene: -; j_gene: TRBJ2-1; v_gene: TRBV27; abundance: -; CDR3nt: TGTGCCAGCAGTTTATCGGGGGGACCGTCATGGGGGCAGTTCTTC; CDR3aa: CASSLSGGPSWGQFF
d_gene: -; j_gene: TRBJ2-1; v_gene: TRBV6-2/TRBV6-3; abundance: -; CDR3nt: TGTGCCAGCAGCAATACACCCCCCGGAGATTTCTACAATGAGCAGTTCTTC; CDR3aa: CASSNTPPGDFYNEQFF
d_gene: -; j_gene: TRBJ1-1; v_gene: TRBV30; abundance: few; CDR3nt: TGTGCCTGGAGGCTTTGGAGCACTGAAGCTTTCTTT; CDR3aa: CAWRLWSTEAFF
d_gene: TRBD2; j_gene: TRBJ2-7; v_gene: TRBV11-1; abundance: -; CDR3nt: TGTGCCAGCACCACCGGGGGGGCCGGTTTGAACGAGCAGTACTTC; CDR3aa: CASTTGGAGLNEQYF
d_gene: TRBD1; j_gene: TRBJ1-6; v_gene: TRBV7-8; abundance: -; CDR3nt: TGTGCCAGCAGCCTTGGACAGGGGGTTAATTCACCCCTCCACTTT; CDR3aa: CASSLGQGVNSPLHF
d_gene: TRBD2; j_gene: TRBJ2-1; v_gene: TRBV7-3; abundance: -; CDR3nt: TGTGCCAGCACCCCCGGGCCCATAGCGGGGGGGGTGTTGGATGAGCAGTTCTTC; CDR3aa: CASTPGPIAGGVLDEQFF
d_gene: TRBD1; j_gene: TRBJ1-2; v_gene: TRBV9; abundance: -; CDR3nt: TGTGCCAGCAGCGTAGCTGTCACGGCAGGGGGCAGGTTCATGAATGGCTACACCTTC; CDR3aa: CASSVAVTAGGRFMNGYTF
d_gene: -; j_gene: TRBJ2-3; v_gene: TRBV4-3; abundance: -; CDR3nt: TGCGCCAGCAGCCAAGATATACTAGCAGATACGCAGTATTTT; CDR3aa: CASSQDILADTQYF
d_gene: -; j_gene: TRBJ1-1; v_gene: TRBV6-6; abundance: -; CDR3nt: TGTGCCAGCAGTTTGGGCAGACCCCCGAACACTGAAGCTTTCTTT; CDR3aa: CASSLGRPPNTEAFF
d_gene: TRBD1; j_gene: TRBJ1-6; v_gene: TRBV5-4; abundance: -; CDR3nt: TGTGCCAGCAGCCTGAGTTCAGCAGGGGGCAATTCACCCCTCCACTTT; CDR3aa: CASSLSSAGGNSPLHF
d_gene: -; j_gene: TRBJ2-2; v_gene: TRBV24-1; abundance: few; CDR3nt: TGTGCCACCAGTGATCGAGGGAACACCGGGGAGCTGTTTTTT; CDR3aa: CATSDRGNTGELFF
d_gene: TRBD1; j_gene: TRBJ1-1; v_gene: TRBV7-8; abundance: -; CDR3nt: TGTGCCAGCAGCCGCCGGGACAGGGGCTTCGAAGCTTTCTTT; CDR3aa: CASSRRDRGFEAFF
d_gene: -; j_gene: TRBJ1-2; v_gene: TRBV15; abundance: -; CDR3nt: TGTGCCACCAGCAAGAGGGAACAGGGACCCTATGGCTACACCTTC; CDR3aa: CATSKREQGPYGYTF
d_gene: TRBD2; j_gene: TRBJ2-1; v_gene: TRBV29-1; abundance: -; CDR3nt: TGCAGCGTTACGGATCGGGCTAGCGGCAACAATGAGCAGTTCTTC; CDR3aa: CSVTDRASGNNEQFF
d_gene: TRBD1; j_gene: TRBJ1-5; v_gene: TRBV5-6; abundance: -; CDR3nt: TGTGCCAGCAGCTTGAAGGGACAGAAACCCCAGCATTTT; CDR3aa: CASSLKGQKPQHF
d_gene: -; j_gene: TRBJ2-5; v_gene: TRBV7-2; abundance: -; CDR3nt: TGTGCCAGCAGCTTCGGTCAGGGGCGGCAAGAGACCCAGTACTTC; CDR3aa: CASSFGQGRQETQYF
d_gene: TRBD1; j_gene: TRBJ2-5; v_gene: TRBV19; abundance: -; CDR3nt: TGTGCCAGTAGTATTGGGACAGGGCGGGAGACCCAGTACTTC; CDR3aa: CASSIGTGRETQYF
d_gene: TRBD2; j_gene: TRBJ2-3; v_gene: TRBV2; abundance: -; CDR3nt: TGTGCCAGCAGTGGGACTAGCGCCACAGATACGCAGTATTTT; CDR3aa: CASSGTSATDTQYF
d_gene: -; j_gene: TRBJ1-2; v_gene: TRBV19; abundance: -; CDR3nt: TGTGCCAGTAGTATCCGAGGAGCTAACTATGGCTACACCTTC; CDR3aa: CASSIRGANYGYTF
d_gene: TRBD1; j_gene: TRBJ1-2; v_gene: TRBV7-2; abundance: -; CDR3nt: TGTGCCAGCAGCCACTGGACAGGGGGCTATTCCAACTATGGCTACACCTTC; CDR3aa: CASSHWTGGYSNYGYTF
d_gene: TRBD2; j_gene: TRBJ2-3; v_gene: TRBV28; abundance: -; CDR3nt: TGTGCCAGCAGTTTCGAAACTAGCGGGGGTAATACGCAGTATTTT; CDR3aa: CASSFETSGGNTQYF
d_gene: -; j_gene: TRBJ1-2; v_gene: TRBV4-1; abundance: once; CDR3nt: TGCGCCAGCAGCCTGAGTTTACCCCCGGGAGCATCTGGGCGGGGCTACACCTTC; CDR3aa: CASSLSLPPGASGRGYTF
d_gene: -; j_gene: TRBJ2-5; v_gene: TRBV19; abundance: -; CDR3nt: TGTGCCAGTAGCTACGGGAGTGCTGAGACCCAGTACTTC; CDR3aa: CASSYGSAETQYF
d_gene: -; j_gene: TRBJ2-1; v_gene: TRBV4-3; abundance: -; CDR3nt: TGCGCCAGCAGCCAAGATGGGAGTCAGGGGCCATACAATGAGCAGTTCTTC; CDR3aa: CASSQDGSQGPYNEQFF
d_gene: -; j_gene: TRBJ2-5; v_gene: TRBV3-1/TRBV3-2; abundance: -; CDR3nt: TGTGCCAGCAGGGATACTAGCTTTCGGGAGACCCAGTACTTC; CDR3aa: CASRDTSFRETQYF
d_gene: TRBD1; j_gene: TRBJ1-2; v_gene: TRBV2; abundance: -; CDR3nt: TGTGCCAGCATCCGTCGGACAGGGGAAAATGGCTACACCTTC; CDR3aa: CASIRRTGENGYTF
d_gene: -; j_gene: TRBJ1-2; v_gene: TRBV15; abundance: -; CDR3nt: TGTGCCACCAGCAGAGATCGTGGGTCAGGGGACTATGGCTACACCTTC; CDR3aa: CATSRDRGSGDYGYTF
d_gene: TRBD1; j_gene: TRBJ1-5; v_gene: TRBV28; abundance: -; CDR3nt: TGTGCCAGCAGTTCGAACAGGGGTAGGGTTAGCAATCAGCCCCAGCATTTT; CDR3aa: CASSSNRGRVSNQPQHF
d_gene: -; j_gene: TRBJ1-2; v_gene: TRBV5-6; abundance: -; CDR3nt: TGTGCCAGCAGCTTCCCGACAGCCAGTACTAACTATGGCTACACCTTC; CDR3aa: CASSFPTASTNYGYTF
d_gene: -; j_gene: TRBJ2-5; v_gene: TRBV7-2; abundance: -; CDR3nt: TGTGCCAGCAGCTACTCTAGCGTGGGGACCCAGTACTTC; CDR3aa: CASSYSSVGTQYF